Listed below are T cell receptor beta chains from one sample, sequenced in a study of early T cells in non-severe SARS-CoV-2 infection. In TCRdb, the 5' RACE reads were re-called with MiXCR into one record per CDR3 protein. Among about 46,000 distinct CDR3 sequences, roughly 5.4% were seen once, and the ten largest hold about 4.9%. The sample consisted of whole blood, taken at baseline. The receptors stem from an adult who was a healthcare worker with PCR-confirmed SARS-CoV-2 infection or an uninfected control (not recorded which). Both conserved end residues are trimmed from each CDR3. Fields, in order: J gene, V gene, D gene, CDR3 length, CDR3 protein. The D gene is left open where the match is weak.

TRBJ2-7,TRBV3-1,TRBD2,12,ASSQMVAGDEQY
TRBJ2-7,TRBV20-1,-,10,SASNLYYEQY
TRBJ2-2,TRBV7-2,-,12,ASSLVPNTGELF
TRBJ2-7,TRBV20-1,-,12,SARGWGVSYEQY
TRBJ2-7,TRBV28,TRBD1,14,ASSQTPGQGSYEQY
TRBJ2-1,TRBV21-1,-,9,ASRGWYEQF
TRBJ1-4,TRBV6-6,-,9,ASELGEKLF
TRBJ2-3,TRBV11-2,TRBD2,14,ASSTWTSGITDTQY
TRBJ2-4,TRBV5-6,-,15,ASSESEGPLAKNIQY
TRBJ2-7,TRBV28,TRBD2,12,ASRPGGNSYEQY
TRBJ2-2,TRBV7-2,TRBD2,13,ASSFSAGAPGELF
TRBJ2-5,TRBV20-1,TRBD1,14,SARDVPGQGRETQY
TRBJ1-6,TRBV25-1,-,12,ASRGSSYNSPLH
TRBJ2-6,TRBV3-1,-,13,ASSPPLAGANVLT
TRBJ2-3,TRBV5-1,TRBD2,15,ASSERAGGPGTDTQY
TRBJ2-5,TRBV11-2,-,10,ASSSFGETQY
TRBJ2-7,TRBV14,TRBD1,12,ASSSGTGNYEQY
TRBJ2-1,TRBV5-5,TRBD2,14,ASNSLPGLDDNEQF
TRBJ2-1,TRBV11-3,TRBD1,13,ASSVEDREAQEQF
TRBJ2-1,TRBV28,-,13,ASMKTGSSYNEQF
TRBJ2-1,TRBV19,-,11,ASSISLANEQF
TRBJ2-3,TRBV4-1,-,13,ASSQVNRVGDTQY
TRBJ1-2,TRBV20-1,TRBD1,13,SASRGQGDFWGYT
TRBJ2-2,TRBV24-1,TRBD2,15,ATSDPSGGSSIGELF
TRBJ2-3,TRBV12-3/TRBV12-4,TRBD2,13,ASSRLAGHTDTQY
TRBJ2-6,TRBV28,-,14,ASSFGPRSGANVLT
TRBJ2-7,TRBV28,TRBD2,13,ASGSAGGELYEQY
TRBJ2-3,TRBV4-1,TRBD2,17,ASSQAVAGGRGHTDTQY
TRBJ2-7,TRBV7-9,-,12,ASSLAGPIYEQY
TRBJ2-3,TRBV29-1,-,13,SVQTLASPPDTQY
TRBJ2-1,TRBV5-1,-,11,ASSLARDNEQF
TRBJ1-4,TRBV6-5,TRBD1,12,ASSYRGGGEKLF
TRBJ2-2,TRBV6-6,-,20,ASSYSIEGGGGRRLHTGELF
TRBJ1-5,TRBV3-1,-,16,ASSPLVTLANGNQPQH
TRBJ1-2,TRBV9,TRBD1,12,ASSVVGTAYGYT
TRBJ2-1,TRBV20-1,-,8,SASYGEQF
TRBJ2-3,TRBV20-1,-,10,SARDGRVTQY
TRBJ2-3,TRBV11-2,TRBD2,13,ASSFGTSITDTQY
TRBJ2-3,TRBV10-3,-,14,AISELRGASTDTQY
TRBJ1-1,TRBV5-1,-,12,ASSFGGMGTEAF
TRBJ2-1,TRBV28,-,11,ASSLTERNEQF
TRBJ2-7,TRBV12-3/TRBV12-4,TRBD2,13,ASTLTLAGGIEQY
TRBJ2-7,TRBV7-9,TRBD2,13,ATPEREDSSYEQY
TRBJ2-6,TRBV12-3/TRBV12-4,-,13,ASSLGDSGANVLT
TRBJ1-5,TRBV19,-,12,ASSDTGSNQPQH
TRBJ1-2,TRBV12-3/TRBV12-4,-,10,ASSLFQGGYT
TRBJ2-5,TRBV20-1,TRBD1,14,SARDGRQGASETQY
TRBJ2-7,TRBV14,-,12,ASSHATEREEQY
TRBJ2-7,TRBV11-2,-,13,ASSSDLTSTYEQY
TRBJ2-7,TRBV7-9,TRBD2,11,ASSFAGTREQY
TRBJ2-5,TRBV4-2,-,9,ASSQRETQY
TRBJ2-7,TRBV5-1,-,13,ASSPGPQTSYEQY
TRBJ2-1,TRBV6-5,TRBD2,13,ASSYSGLAGNEQF
TRBJ2-6,TRBV5-6,TRBD1,13,ASSRQGSGANVLT